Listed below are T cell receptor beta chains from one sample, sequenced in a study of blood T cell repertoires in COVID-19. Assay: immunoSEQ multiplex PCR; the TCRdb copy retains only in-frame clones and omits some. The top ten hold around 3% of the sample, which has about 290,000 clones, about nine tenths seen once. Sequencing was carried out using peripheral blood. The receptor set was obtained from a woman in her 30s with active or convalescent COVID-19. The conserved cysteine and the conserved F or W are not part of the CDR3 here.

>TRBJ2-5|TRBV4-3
ASSHDWLAGGGETQY
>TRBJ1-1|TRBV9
ASSGTRNTEAF
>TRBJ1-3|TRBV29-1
SVLRPNRNTIY
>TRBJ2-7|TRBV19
ASSKFRGKGEQY
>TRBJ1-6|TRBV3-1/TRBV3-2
ASSHGQGGSISYNSPLH
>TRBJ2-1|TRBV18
ASSPTTGNEQF
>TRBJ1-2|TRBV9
ASSARDRGHGYT
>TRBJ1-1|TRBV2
ASSILPNTEAF
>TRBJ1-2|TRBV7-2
ASSRREVYGYT
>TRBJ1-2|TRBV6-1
ASSPWGDGYT
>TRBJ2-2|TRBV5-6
ASSLGAGTFFSGELF
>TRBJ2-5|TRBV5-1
ASKGLAGAYQETQY
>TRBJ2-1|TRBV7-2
ASSLDPRAGNEQF
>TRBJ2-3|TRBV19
ASSPTSGGDYTDTQY
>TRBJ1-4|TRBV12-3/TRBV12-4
ASRDSYEKLF
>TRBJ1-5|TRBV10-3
AISTGGGNQPQH
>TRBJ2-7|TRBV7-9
ASSLAQGTGVFGPVQY
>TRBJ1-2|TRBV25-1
ASSDSDRGTYGYT
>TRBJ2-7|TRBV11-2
ASSHGTGGNHEQY
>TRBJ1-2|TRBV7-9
ASSTTQGARYGYT
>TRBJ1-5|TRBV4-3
ASSQDLGGNQPQH
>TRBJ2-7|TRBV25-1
ASSKTGIFYEQY
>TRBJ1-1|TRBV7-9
ASSLGQILTTEAF
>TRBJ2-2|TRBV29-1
SVAGLLNTGELF
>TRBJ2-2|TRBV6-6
ASSPLGQGGGTGELF
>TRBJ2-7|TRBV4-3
ASSQGRGGYEQY
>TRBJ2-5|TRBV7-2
ASSSSPRETQY
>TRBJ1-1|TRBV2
ASSVGQSFPG
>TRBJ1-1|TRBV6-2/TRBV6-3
ASSARQGAGDTEAF
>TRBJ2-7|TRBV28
ASSTTGDKREQY
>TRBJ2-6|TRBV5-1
ASSFRDANVLT
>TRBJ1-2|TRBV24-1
ATSDLSGYT
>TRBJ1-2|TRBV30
AWSRQWPYGYT
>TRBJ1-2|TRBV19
ASTPTAGGLGYGYT
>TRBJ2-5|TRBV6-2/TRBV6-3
ASSKQGGDVETQY
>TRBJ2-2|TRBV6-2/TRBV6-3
ASSPRLAVNTGELF
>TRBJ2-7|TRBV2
ASSDPTAYEQY
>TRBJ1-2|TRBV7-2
ASSVTWGTGIYGYT
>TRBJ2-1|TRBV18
ASSPPGSYNEQF
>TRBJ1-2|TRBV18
ASSPWREVYGYT
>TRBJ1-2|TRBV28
ASSFSGSRGYT
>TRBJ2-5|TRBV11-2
ASSLEQGPILTQY
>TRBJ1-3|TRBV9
ASSANRDKGNTIY
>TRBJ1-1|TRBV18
ASSPGDTREAF
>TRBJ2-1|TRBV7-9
ASSLTGTLINEQF
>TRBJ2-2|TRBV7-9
ASTNSRGVRGTGELF
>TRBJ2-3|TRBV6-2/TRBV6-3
ASSLTAEQDTQY
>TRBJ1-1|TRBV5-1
ASSTQGATEAF
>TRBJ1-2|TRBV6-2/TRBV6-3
ASSSLNYGYT
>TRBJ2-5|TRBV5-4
ASSLWPAGETQY
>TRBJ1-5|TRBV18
ASSAEGANSNQPQH
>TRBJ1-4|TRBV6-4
ASSDPSPTWRGGEKLF
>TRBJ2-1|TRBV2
ASSEGAGRGYNEQF
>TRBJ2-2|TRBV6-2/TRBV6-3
ASSSRAVGGPGELF
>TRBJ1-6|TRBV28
ASSLKDSRD
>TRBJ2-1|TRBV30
AWNSGTYNEQF
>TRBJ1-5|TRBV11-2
ASSFGQYGNQPQH
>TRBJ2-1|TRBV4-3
ASSPTRSPYEQF